This TCR beta chain comes out of a study of radiation and T cells in renal cell carcinoma. Study-level information: Nephrectomy followed 15 Gy stereotactic body radiation by 4 weeks. General study results and limits: Without pretreatment biopsies, baseline tumor clonotype presence was undetermined.

The time point is: baseline pretreatment blood. Treatment given: 15 Gy SBRT to primary tumor, nephrectomy 4 weeks later. Clear cell pathology was present in this patient's renal cell carcinoma. By share of the sample, this clone is medium-sized. Its antigen is as yet unknown. Method: immunoSEQ multiplex PCR; TCRdb's copy keeps in-frame clones and lacks some. The table shows about 49,000 clones, with roughly 80% occurring only once. Germline CDR1 and CDR2: GTSNPN and SVGIG (reference sequence). V lost 4 bases to trimming and J lost 5 bases, with 5 bases between them. The CDR3 runs 11 residues. The sequence was obtained from a woman aged 65 to 85 with renal cell carcinoma. The sample in question was blood, obtained from a patient whose treatment included radiotherapy and nephrectomy. This chain links TRBV30 with TRBJ2-2; no firm D call. The DNA of the CDR3 is TGTGCCTGGAAGGCGACCGGGGAGCTGTTTTTT. Protein: CAWKATGELFF. Full variable domain (rest looked up from reference TRBV30 and TRBJ2-2): SQTIHQWPATLVQPVGSPLSLECTVEGTSNPNLYWYRQAAGRGLQLLFYSVGIGQISSEVPQNLSASRPQDRQFILSSKKLLLSDSGFYLCAWKATGELFFGEGSRLTVL.